These T cell receptor beta chains were read from a single sample in a study of chemoradiotherapy in HPV16-positive cancers. The assay was immunoSEQ multiplex PCR, and TCRdb's table has in-frame clones only and misses some. The sample lists tens of thousands of clones, approximately 73% occurring once. This sample was obtained from a patient who underwent chemoradiotherapy. Receptors were obtained from a human donor with HPV-associated anogenital cancer. Each CDR3 is given with its conserved first and last residue. A D gene is named only where the DNA matches it firmly. The size entry is marked missing in some rows and otherwise reads once, few, many or a size class.

V gene: TRBV28; D gene: -; clone size: -; J gene: TRBJ2-5; CDR3 DNA: TGTGCCAGCACTCTCTCGGGGCTAGCAGAGACCCAGTACTTC; CDR3 protein: CASTLSGLAETQYF
V gene: TRBV23-1; D gene: -; clone size: few; J gene: TRBJ1-2; CDR3 DNA: TGCGCCAGCAATTTAGGTGGCTATGGCTACACCTTC; CDR3 protein: CASNLGGYGYTF
V gene: TRBV5-5; D gene: -; clone size: few; J gene: TRBJ2-1; CDR3 DNA: TGTGCCAGCAGCTTGGCCCCCACAGGGAGGAGCAATGAGCAGTTCTTC; CDR3 protein: CASSLAPTGRSNEQFF
V gene: TRBV6-1; D gene: TRBD2; clone size: -; J gene: TRBJ2-2; CDR3 DNA: TGTGCCAGCATTCGGCTAGCGGTTTCCGGGGAGCTGTTTTTT; CDR3 protein: CASIRLAVSGELFF
V gene: TRBV5-4; D gene: -; clone size: -; J gene: TRBJ1-1; CDR3 DNA: TGTGCCAGCAGCCTGCGGGGGCTTCACACTGAAGCTTTCTTT; CDR3 protein: CASSLRGLHTEAFF
V gene: TRBV4-3; D gene: -; clone size: -; J gene: TRBJ2-3; CDR3 DNA: TGCGCCAGCAGCCAAGATTGGCGCGGAGGGACCGGAGATACGCAGTATTTT; CDR3 protein: CASSQDWRGGTGDTQYF
V gene: TRBV4-1; D gene: -; clone size: -; J gene: TRBJ1-5; CDR3 DNA: TGCGCCAGCAGCTCCAGTAGTAGCAGCAATCAGCCCCAGCATTTT; CDR3 protein: CASSSSSSSNQPQHF
V gene: TRBV28; D gene: -; clone size: -; J gene: TRBJ2-1; CDR3 DNA: TGTGCCAGCAGTTTTTCCCTATACAATGAGCAGTTCTTC; CDR3 protein: CASSFSLYNEQFF
V gene: TRBV7-8; D gene: -; clone size: -; J gene: TRBJ2-1; CDR3 DNA: TGTGCCAGCAGCTTAGCGAACGCGAATGAGCAGTTCTTC; CDR3 protein: CASSLANANEQFF
V gene: TRBV28; D gene: TRBD2; clone size: -; J gene: TRBJ2-5; CDR3 DNA: TGTGCCAGGGGACTAGCACAAGAGACCCAGTACTTC; CDR3 protein: CARGLAQETQYF
V gene: TRBV5-4; D gene: -; clone size: -; J gene: TRBJ2-3; CDR3 DNA: TGTGCCAGCAGCTTGGTGGGGCGCGGGACAGATACGCAGTATTTT; CDR3 protein: CASSLVGRGTDTQYF
V gene: TRBV28; D gene: TRBD1; clone size: -; J gene: TRBJ2-1; CDR3 DNA: TGTGCCAGCAGTAAGCCCGGGACAGCCATTTACAATGAGCAGTTCTTC; CDR3 protein: CASSKPGTAIYNEQFF
V gene: TRBV28; D gene: -; clone size: -; J gene: TRBJ1-1; CDR3 DNA: TGTGCCAGCAGTCCCCCGGGGTCGAACACTGAAGCTTTCTTT; CDR3 protein: CASSPPGSNTEAFF
V gene: TRBV2; D gene: -; clone size: -; J gene: TRBJ2-7; CDR3 DNA: TGTGCCAGCAGGTATGGTAGCGACTCCTACGAGCAGTACTTC; CDR3 protein: CASRYGSDSYEQYF
V gene: TRBV19; D gene: -; clone size: -; J gene: TRBJ2-7; CDR3 DNA: TGTGCCAGTAGTATGGGGGCCCCCCGGGAGCAGTACTTC; CDR3 protein: CASSMGAPREQYF
V gene: TRBV6-1; D gene: TRBD1; clone size: -; J gene: TRBJ1-2; CDR3 DNA: TGTGCCAGCAGTGAGCACCGGGACAGGGTTGAGGGCTACACCTTC; CDR3 protein: CASSEHRDRVEGYTF
V gene: TRBV7-8; D gene: TRBD2; clone size: -; J gene: TRBJ2-1; CDR3 DNA: TGTGCCAGCAGCTTAGTTAGCGGGACCTCCTACAATGAGCAGTTCTTC; CDR3 protein: CASSLVSGTSYNEQFF
V gene: TRBV5-1; D gene: TRBD1; clone size: -; J gene: TRBJ1-1; CDR3 DNA: TGCGCCAGCAGCCTTGATGGGCAGGGGGTGAACACTGAAGCTTTCTTT; CDR3 protein: CASSLDGQGVNTEAFF
V gene: TRBV6-4; D gene: -; clone size: -; J gene: TRBJ2-2; CDR3 DNA: TGTGCCAGCAGTGACTCCAGGGTCACCGGGGAGCTGTTTTTT; CDR3 protein: CASSDSRVTGELFF
V gene: TRBV7-9; D gene: TRBD2; clone size: -; J gene: TRBJ2-3; CDR3 DNA: TGTGCCAGCAGCTCCCGTGTAGATCCTAGCGGGAGGACAGATACGCAGTATTTT; CDR3 protein: CASSSRVDPSGRTDTQYF
V gene: TRBV4-1; D gene: -; clone size: -; J gene: TRBJ2-7; CDR3 DNA: TGCGCCAGCAGCCAAGATGTACAGGGCGGTGAGCAGTACTTC; CDR3 protein: CASSQDVQGGEQYF
V gene: TRBV7-2; D gene: -; clone size: -; J gene: TRBJ2-1; CDR3 DNA: TGTGCCAGCAGCCTAAACCCGGGGATCTCCTACAATGAGCAGTTCTTC; CDR3 protein: CASSLNPGISYNEQFF
V gene: TRBV7-8; D gene: TRBD1; clone size: -; J gene: TRBJ1-5; CDR3 DNA: TGTGCCAGCAGCCTCGGGACAGCAGGGTACGGCCCTACCCAGCCCCAGCATTTT; CDR3 protein: CASSLGTAGYGPTQPQHF
V gene: TRBV20-1; D gene: -; clone size: -; J gene: TRBJ1-5; CDR3 DNA: TGCAGTGCCACCCCCGGGTCGGGCCAGCATTTT; CDR3 protein: CSATPGSGQHF
V gene: TRBV30; D gene: -; clone size: once; J gene: TRBJ2-7; CDR3 DNA: TGTGCCTGGAGTTCCCGTACTGGGCTTTCCTATGGCGAGCAGTACTTC; CDR3 protein: CAWSSRTGLSYGEQYF
V gene: TRBV7-9; D gene: -; clone size: -; J gene: TRBJ1-6; CDR3 DNA: TGTGCCAGCAGTGTAACAGGGCGTGGGTCACCCCTCCACTTT; CDR3 protein: CASSVTGRGSPLHF
V gene: TRBV11-2; D gene: TRBD1; clone size: once; J gene: TRBJ1-5; CDR3 DNA: TGTGCCAGCAGCTTGGGGACAGGGGGGCAGCCCCAGCATTTT; CDR3 protein: CASSLGTGGQPQHF
V gene: TRBV2; D gene: -; clone size: -; J gene: TRBJ2-1; CDR3 DNA: TGTGCCAGCATCCTTGATACAGGGAGCTCCTACAATGAGCAGTTCTTC; CDR3 protein: CASILDTGSSYNEQFF
V gene: TRBV20-1; D gene: -; clone size: -; J gene: TRBJ2-7; CDR3 DNA: TGCAGTCCAAGGGTAACGGGCGAGCAGTACTTC; CDR3 protein: CSPRVTGEQYF
V gene: TRBV5-4; D gene: -; clone size: -; J gene: TRBJ1-1; CDR3 DNA: TGTGCCAGCAGCTTGGTAGGGGCGGAAACTGAAGCTTTCTTT; CDR3 protein: CASSLVGAETEAFF
V gene: TRBV29-1; D gene: -; clone size: few; J gene: TRBJ1-2; CDR3 DNA: TGCAGCGTGGGGGGGGGTGAAGGGTATGGCTACACCTTC; CDR3 protein: CSVGGGEGYGYTF
V gene: TRBV28; D gene: -; clone size: -; J gene: TRBJ2-7; CDR3 DNA: TGTGCCAGCAGTTTAGGGACTTTCTACGAGCAGTACTTC; CDR3 protein: CASSLGTFYEQYF
V gene: TRBV28; D gene: TRBD2; clone size: few; J gene: TRBJ2-3; CDR3 DNA: TGTGCCAGCAGTCTGGGACTAGCGGGAGTCGGGGATACGCAGTATTTT; CDR3 protein: CASSLGLAGVGDTQYF
V gene: TRBV11-2; D gene: -; clone size: -; J gene: TRBJ2-7; CDR3 DNA: TGTGCCAGCAGCTCGGGGAGCCAGCAGTACTTC; CDR3 protein: CASSSGSQQYF
V gene: TRBV6-5; D gene: TRBD1; clone size: -; J gene: TRBJ1-1; CDR3 DNA: TGTGCCAGCAGTTACTCGAAGCGACAGGGGGCTGCTGAAGCTTTCTTT; CDR3 protein: CASSYSKRQGAAEAFF
V gene: TRBV28; D gene: -; clone size: -; J gene: TRBJ1-2; CDR3 DNA: TGTGCCAGCAGTTTGAGAGGGAGCTATGGCTACACCTTC; CDR3 protein: CASSLRGSYGYTF
V gene: TRBV6-1; D gene: -; clone size: -; J gene: TRBJ2-7; CDR3 DNA: TGTGCCAGCAGTGAAACTCTAGGGGACGAGCAGTACTTC; CDR3 protein: CASSETLGDEQYF
V gene: TRBV28; D gene: TRBD2; clone size: -; J gene: TRBJ2-7; CDR3 DNA: TGTGCCAGCAGGGGAGGGAGCCGATACGAGCAGTACTTC; CDR3 protein: CASRGGSRYEQYF
V gene: TRBV5-4; D gene: -; clone size: -; J gene: TRBJ1-1; CDR3 DNA: TGTGCCAGCAGCTTGTCTAACACTGAAGCTTTCTTT; CDR3 protein: CASSLSNTEAFF
V gene: TRBV9; D gene: -; clone size: -; J gene: TRBJ1-1; CDR3 DNA: TGTGCCAGCTCCCGTGGGGGCGGGCAGAATGAAGCTTTCTTT; CDR3 protein: CASSRGGGQNEAFF
V gene: TRBV30; D gene: -; clone size: -; J gene: TRBJ2-7; CDR3 DNA: TGTGCCTGGAGTGGCCAGGTAGAGCAGTACTTC; CDR3 protein: CAWSGQVEQYF
V gene: TRBV7-2; D gene: TRBD1; clone size: -; J gene: TRBJ1-1; CDR3 DNA: TGTGCCAGCAGCTGGGACAGGGATCGAGCTTTCTTT; CDR3 protein: CASSWDRDRAFF
V gene: TRBV7-2; D gene: -; clone size: -; J gene: TRBJ1-4; CDR3 DNA: TGTGCCAGCAGCTTAAGAAGATCCGAAAAACTGTTTTTT; CDR3 protein: CASSLRRSEKLFF
V gene: TRBV5-1; D gene: -; clone size: -; J gene: TRBJ1-1; CDR3 DNA: TGCGCCAGCAGCTGGGCGGCAGGGCTTTTGAACACTGAAGCTTTCTTT; CDR3 protein: CASSWAAGLLNTEAFF
V gene: TRBV5-1; D gene: -; clone size: -; J gene: TRBJ2-7; CDR3 DNA: TGCGCCAGCAGCTCGGGATACGAGCAGTACTTC; CDR3 protein: CASSSGYEQYF
V gene: TRBV4-3; D gene: -; clone size: -; J gene: TRBJ2-1; CDR3 DNA: TGCGCCAGCAGCCAAGATGGAACGGGAGATCAGCAGTTCTTC; CDR3 protein: CASSQDGTGDQQFF
V gene: TRBV30; D gene: -; clone size: few; J gene: TRBJ1-1; CDR3 DNA: TGTGCCTGGACGCCGTTGAACGGGGTGAACACTGAAGCTTTCTTT; CDR3 protein: CAWTPLNGVNTEAFF
V gene: TRBV28; D gene: -; clone size: -; J gene: TRBJ1-5; CDR3 DNA: TGTGCCAGCAACCTATTACAGGGTTTCCCCCGCAATCAGCCCCAGCATTTT; CDR3 protein: CASNLLQGFPRNQPQHF
V gene: TRBV19; D gene: TRBD1; clone size: -; J gene: TRBJ2-2; CDR3 DNA: TGTGCCAGTAGGTTAACAGGGGGCTGGACCGGGGAGCTGTTTTTT; CDR3 protein: CASRLTGGWTGELFF
V gene: TRBV6-5; D gene: TRBD1; clone size: -; J gene: TRBJ1-2; CDR3 DNA: TGTGCCAGCAGTTACTCGAGGACAGGGGGCAACTATGGCTACACCTTC; CDR3 protein: CASSYSRTGGNYGYTF
V gene: TRBV4-2; D gene: -; clone size: once; J gene: TRBJ2-1; CDR3 DNA: TGTGCCAGCAGCACTGCCGGGACGCGGGGATCCTACAATGAGCAGTTCTTC; CDR3 protein: CASSTAGTRGSYNEQFF
V gene: TRBV5-4; D gene: -; clone size: -; J gene: TRBJ2-1; CDR3 DNA: TGTGCCAGCAGCGGGGCCAGGGGGGTGTTACCCTACAATGAGCAGTTCTTC; CDR3 protein: CASSGARGVLPYNEQFF
V gene: TRBV19; D gene: -; clone size: -; J gene: TRBJ2-3; CDR3 DNA: TGTGCCAGTAGGGGCTTTAGGGCACAGACAGCCGAGAGCACAGATACGCAGTATTTT; CDR3 protein: CASRGFRAQTAESTDTQYF
V gene: TRBV5-1; D gene: -; clone size: once; J gene: TRBJ2-3; CDR3 DNA: TGCGCCAGCAGCTTGGACGGCAACCCCACAGATACGCAGTATTTT; CDR3 protein: CASSLDGNPTDTQYF
V gene: TRBV29-1; D gene: -; clone size: once; J gene: TRBJ2-2; CDR3 DNA: TGCGGTGGTAACGGTCTGAACACCGGGGAGCTGTTTTTT; CDR3 protein: CGGNGLNTGELFF
V gene: TRBV5-5; D gene: -; clone size: -; J gene: TRBJ1-4; CDR3 DNA: TGTGCCAGCAGCTTTATAGCTTCAACTAATGAAAAACTGTTTTTT; CDR3 protein: CASSFIASTNEKLFF
V gene: TRBV7-8; D gene: -; clone size: -; J gene: TRBJ2-1; CDR3 DNA: TGTGCCAGCAGCTTAGTTAGCAGGGTTCCCCCCTACAATGAGCAGTTCTTC; CDR3 protein: CASSLVSRVPPYNEQFF